The entry below gives a single T cell receptor beta chain sequence along with its context. Naive CD8 populations comprised CD45RO-negative cells positively selected for CCR7, excluding terminally differentiated effector memory CD45RA+ cells. V was trimmed by 4 bases and J by 0 bases, leaving 12 bases between them. CDR3 length: 15 residues. Germline assignment: CDR1 KGHSH and CDR2 LQKENI. Some clones are missing from TCRdb's copy, which holds only in-frame ones; the method was immunoSEQ multiplex PCR. Here the sample spans fewer than 850,000 clones, approximately 96% being singletons. This entry comes from a study of shared clonotypes between healthy human individuals.

This chain connects TRBV18 to TRBJ2-5; tentative D call: TRBD1 (6 bases). Sequencing input: naive CD8+ T cells sorted from blood. The source of this sequence is a man aged 25 to 40 in good health. The CDR3: CASSLTGQYQETQYF. In DNA form, the CDR3 reads TGTGCCAGCTCACTAACAGGGCAGTACCAAGAGACCCAGTACTTC.